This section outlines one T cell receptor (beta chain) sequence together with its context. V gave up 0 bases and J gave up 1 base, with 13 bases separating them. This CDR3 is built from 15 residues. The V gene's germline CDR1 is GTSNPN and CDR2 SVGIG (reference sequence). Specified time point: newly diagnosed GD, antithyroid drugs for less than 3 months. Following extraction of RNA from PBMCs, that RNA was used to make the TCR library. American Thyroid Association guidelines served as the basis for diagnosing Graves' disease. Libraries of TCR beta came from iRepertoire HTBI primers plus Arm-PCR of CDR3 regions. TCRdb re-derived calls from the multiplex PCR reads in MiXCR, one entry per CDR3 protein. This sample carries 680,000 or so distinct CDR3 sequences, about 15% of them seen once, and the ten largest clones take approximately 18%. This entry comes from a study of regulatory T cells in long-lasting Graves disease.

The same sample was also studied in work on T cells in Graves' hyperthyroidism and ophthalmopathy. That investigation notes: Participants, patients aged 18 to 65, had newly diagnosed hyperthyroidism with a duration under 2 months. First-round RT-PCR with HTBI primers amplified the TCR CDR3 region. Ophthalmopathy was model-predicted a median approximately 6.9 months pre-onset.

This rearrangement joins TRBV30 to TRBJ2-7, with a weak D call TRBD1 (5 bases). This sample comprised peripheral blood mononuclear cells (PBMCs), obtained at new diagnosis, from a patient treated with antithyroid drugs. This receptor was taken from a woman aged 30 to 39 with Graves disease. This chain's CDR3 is CAWSVGSGRSYEQYF. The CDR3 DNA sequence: TGTGCCTGGAGTGTAGGGTCAGGGCGATCCTACGAGCAGTACTTC.